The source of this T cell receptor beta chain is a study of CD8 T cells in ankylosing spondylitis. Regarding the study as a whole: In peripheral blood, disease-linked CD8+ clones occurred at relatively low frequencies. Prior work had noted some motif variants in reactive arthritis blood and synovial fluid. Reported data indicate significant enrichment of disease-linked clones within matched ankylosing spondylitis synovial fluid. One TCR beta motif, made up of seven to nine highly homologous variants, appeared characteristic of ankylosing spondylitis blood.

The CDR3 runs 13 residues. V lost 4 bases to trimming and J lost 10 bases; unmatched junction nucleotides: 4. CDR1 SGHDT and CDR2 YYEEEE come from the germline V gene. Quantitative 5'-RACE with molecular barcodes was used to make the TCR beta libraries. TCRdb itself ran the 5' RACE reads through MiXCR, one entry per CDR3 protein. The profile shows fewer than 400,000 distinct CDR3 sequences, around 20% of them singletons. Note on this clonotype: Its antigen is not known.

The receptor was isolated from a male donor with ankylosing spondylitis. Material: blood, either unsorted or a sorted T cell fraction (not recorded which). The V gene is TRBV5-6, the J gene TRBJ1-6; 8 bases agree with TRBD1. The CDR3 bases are TGTGCCAGCAGCCCGGACAGGGCGTCACCCCTCCACTTT. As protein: CASSPDRASPLHF.